What follows are 12 T cell receptor beta chains derived from one specimen sequenced in a study of CD8+ T cells in alopecia areata. TCR sequencing used cDNA made by reverse transcription of extracted RNA. Assay: immunoSEQ multiplex PCR; the TCRdb copy retains only in-frame clones and omits some. The table lists 160,000 or so clones, roughly 66% of them singletons, with 11% in the top ten. This sample comprised CD8+ T cells sorted from blood, obtained at week 0. The receptor set was obtained from a human donor with alopecia areata.

This clone was recorded a few times. The V call is TRBV2, the J call TRBJ1-1; the D is unclear. Trimming removed 10 bases from V and 0 bases from J, with 6 bases in between. Germline assignment: CDR1 SNHLY and CDR2 FYNNEI. This CDR3 contains 11 residues. DNA of the CDR3: TGTGCCATTCGATTGAACACTGAAGCTTTCTTT. Translated, it gives CAIRLNTEAFF.

The rearrangement uses TRBV2 and TRBJ1-3; D uncertain. Trimming removed 5 bases from V and 0 bases from J, with 8 bases in between. The CDR3 runs 14 residues. Per the germline V gene, CDR1 is SNHLY and CDR2 is FYNNEI. The CDR3 nucleotides are TGTGCCAGCAGTTACGAGAGCTCTGGAAACACCATATATTTT. As protein: CASSYESSGNTIYF.

The chain recombines TRBV2 with TRBJ2-7; TRBD1 is a possible D gene (5 bases). Per the germline V gene, CDR1 is SNHLY and CDR2 is FYNNEI. V was trimmed by 1 base and J by 1 base, leaving 11 bases between them. The CDR3 is made up of 15 amino acids. CDR3 coding DNA: TGTGCCAGCAGTGAAGTTAGGGGTTGGTCCTACGAGCAGTACTTC. It specifies CASSEVRGWSYEQYF.

This chain's CDR3 is CASSETGTQETQYF. CDR3 DNA sequence: TGTGCCAGCAGTGAAACTGGGACCCAAGAGACCCAGTACTTC. This chain uses TRBV2 with TRBJ2-5, with D possibly being TRBD1 or TRBD2 (5 bases each). The V end was cut by 2 bases, the J end by 1 base, with 8 bases between. Germline CDR1 SNHLY, CDR2 FYNNEI. The CDR3 spans 14 residues.

The chain employs TRBV29-1 and TRBJ2-5, with TRBD1 matching 7 bases. Trimming removed 6 bases from V and 7 bases from J; junction bases left unmatched: 11. Germline V gene sequence: CDR1 SQVTM, CDR2 ANQGSEA. CDR3 length equals 13 residues. In DNA form, the CDR3 reads TGCAGCGTAACCGGGACAGTGTTCGGGACCCAGTACTTC. This translates into CSVTGTVFGTQYF.

This clone was recorded once. This sequence joins TRBV10-1 and TRBJ2-7; possible D gene TRBD1, 6 bases. Per germline, CDR1 WNHNN and CDR2 SYGVQD (reference sequence). The CDR3 has 16 amino acids. Trimming removed 8 bases at V and 2 bases at J, with 22 bases between. DNA for the CDR3: TGCGCCAGCTCAGGGGCCACGACAGCGACTCCCTACGAGCAGTACTTC. It is translated as CASSGATTATPYEQYF.

The chain is built from TRBV29-1 and TRBJ1-2; no definite D call. V was cut by 8 bases and J by 8 bases, with 24 bases left in between. The CDR3 is 14 amino acids. Per the germline V gene, CDR1 is SQVTM and CDR2 is ANQGSEA. The CDR3 region is CSIPEEGPPRGYTF. CDR3 nucleotide sequence: TGCAGCATCCCGGAGGAAGGACCCCCTCGAGGCTACACCTTC.

This clone was detected only a few times. This chain joins TRBV29-1 and TRBJ2-1, with a tentative D call TRBD1 (5 bases). Per germline, CDR1 SQVTM and CDR2 ANQGSEA. V shed 3 bases and J shed 4 bases, with 13 bases lying between them. The CDR3 has 14 residues. The CDR3 nucleotides are TGCAGCGTTGACCCCGTAAGGGGATACAATGAGCAGTTCTTC. Translated, it gives CSVDPVRGYNEQFF.

The chain uses TRBV15 and TRBJ2-3, with 8 bases that match TRBD2. This CDR3 has 14 residues. The germline V gene encodes CDR1 LNHNV and CDR2 YYDKDF (reference sequence). Unmatched junction bases numbered 4, after V lost 3 bases and J lost 5 bases. CDR3 sequence (DNA): TGTGCCACCAGCAGCAAGCGGGGGATAGATACGCAGTATTTT. This codes for CATSSKRGIDTQYF.

A single count supports this clone. V gene TRBV2 combines with J gene TRBJ2-3, with 10 bases that match TRBD2. V trimming: 7 bases; J trimming: 2 bases; junction bases outside the gene matches: 6. Germline lookup yields CDR1 SNHLY and CDR2 FYNNEI. The CDR3 covers 15 residues. The CDR3 region is CASTGAGGVTDTQYF. The CDR3 coding sequence is TGTGCCAGCACGGGAGCGGGGGGGGTCACAGATACGCAGTATTTT.

This rearrangement joins TRBV7-9 to TRBJ2-3, with D unclear. V lost 3 bases to trimming and J lost 0 bases, with 4 bases between them. The CDR3 covers 13 residues. Germline CDR1 SEHNR, CDR2 FQNEAQ (reference sequence). The CDR3 sequence: CASSLYSTDTQYF. CDR3 coding DNA: TGTGCCAGCAGCTTGTATAGCACAGATACGCAGTATTTT.

The chain employs TRBV30 and TRBJ1-6; D not resolved. The CDR3 sequence is 14 residues long. CDR1 is GTSNPN, CDR2 SVGIG, per germline (reference sequence). Trimming took 4 bases from V and 5 from J, leaving 12 bases between them. This CDR3 is CAWNTGVNNSPLHF. In nucleotides, the CDR3 is TGTGCCTGGAACACCGGGGTAAATAATTCACCCCTCCACTTT.